Listed here are 29 T cell receptor beta chains from one sample, sequenced in a study of cytomegalovirus exposure and HLA in healthy donors. A multiplex PCR was run with 60 Vbeta primers and 13 Jbeta primers. Generated by immunoSEQ multiplex PCR, the TCRdb table keeps only in-frame clones and is missing some. The sample shows 45,000 to 60,000 clones, and roughly 4% sits with its ten largest clones. The sequenced material came from PBMCs. Receptor source: a male donor in good health and CMV-seronegative.

The V and J genes are TRBV7-9 and TRBJ2-3, with 13 bases fitting TRBD2. This CDR3 spans 16 amino acids. Germline loops: CDR1 SEHNR, CDR2 FQNEAQ (reference sequence). The ends lost 3 bases at V and 4 bases at J; junction bases unmatched: 4. CDR3 sequence reads: CASSFGLAGDSDTQYF. In DNA form, the CDR3 reads TGTGCCAGCAGCTTTGGACTAGCGGGAGACTCAGATACGCAGTATTTT.

This chain links TRBV30 with TRBJ2-7; 7 bases are shared with TRBD1. Germline CDR1 GTSNPN, CDR2 SVGIG (reference sequence). The CDR3 has 11 amino acids. V shed 5 bases, J shed 4 bases, and the junction held 2 bases outside the gene matches. The DNA for the CDR3 is TGTGCCTGGCGACAGGGATACGAGCAGTACTTC. Translated: CAWRQGYEQYF. The variable domain in full, with the rest retrieved from reference TRBV30 and TRBJ2-7, is SQTIHQWPATLVQPVGSPLSLECTVEGTSNPNLYWYRQAAGRGLQLLFYSVGIGQISSEVPQNLSASRPQDRQFILSSKKLLLSDSGFYLCAWRQGYEQYFGPGTRLTVT.

The chain has TRBV19 and TRBJ2-1, with TRBD2 matching over 9 bases. The length of the CDR3 is 15 residues. Germline V gene sequence: CDR1 LNHDA, CDR2 SQIVND (reference sequence). V dropped 4 bases and J dropped 2; count of bases not matched to a gene: 3. CDR3 sequence reads: CASSRSSGAYNEQFF. The CDR3 DNA is TGTGCCAGTAGTAGGTCTAGCGGGGCCTACAATGAGCAGTTCTTC.

This rearrangement joins TRBV29-1 to TRBJ2-3; 14 nucleotides line up with TRBD2. Germline trimming cut 6 bases from V and 5 bases from J; bases unmatched to any gene: 7. This CDR3 comprises 15 residues. Per the germline V gene, CDR1 is SQVTM and CDR2 is ANQGSEA. The CDR3 protein is CSVAGLAGGRDTQYF. In nucleotides, the CDR3 is TGCAGCGTAGCCGGACTAGCGGGAGGAAGAGATACGCAGTATTTT.

This chain connects TRBV11-2 to TRBJ2-3, with 8 bases fitting TRBD2. Trimming cost V 4 bases and J 8 bases; bases outside gene matches: 20. CDR3 length: 18 amino acids. The V gene's germline CDR1 is SGHAT and CDR2 FQNNGV. CDR3 sequence (DNA): TGTGCCAGCAGCTGGGGGTGGGTTTCGGGAGGGCCTACGGGTACGCAGTATTTT. Its protein product is CASSWGWVSGGPTGTQYF.

The chain has TRBV19 and TRBJ1-5; perhaps TRBD1 as D (5 bases). The CDR3 is 14 residues long. V was pared by 5 bases and J by 6 bases, with 14 bases between. Germline CDR1 reads LNHDA; CDR2 reads SQIVND (reference sequence). The CDR3 sequence is CASSADSIVQPQHF. For the CDR3, the DNA is TGTGCCAGTAGTGCCGACAGTATTGTTCAGCCCCAGCATTTT.

For this clone: A junction boundary mismatches the germline segment, possibly from a read error. The genes are TRBV9 and TRBJ1-1; D uncertain. The germline CDR1 and CDR2 sequences are SGDLS and YYNGEE. The CDR3 runs 16 residues. The chain's CDR3 is CASSVDRERMNTEAFF. The DNA for the CDR3 is TGTGCCAGCAGCGTGGACCGGGAAAGAATGAACACTGAGGCTTTCTTT.

The chain employs TRBV19 and TRBJ2-1; possible D gene TRBD2, 6 bases. This CDR3 contains 14 residues. Trimming shortened V by 4 bases and J by 5 bases, and 12 bases separated the two germline ends. The germline V gene encodes CDR1 LNHDA and CDR2 SQIVND (reference sequence). As DNA, the CDR3 is TGTGCCAGTAGTAGTATCCAGCGGGACAATGAGCAGTTCTTC. Its translation is CASSSIQRDNEQFF.

V gene TRBV19 combines with J gene TRBJ1-4, with D possibly being TRBD1 (6 bases). CDR1 is LNHDA and CDR2 is SQIVND in the germline V gene (reference sequence). The V end lost 1 base, the J end lost 3 bases, and 12 bases lay between the germline ends. The CDR3 loop spans 16 amino acids. CDR3 coding DNA: TGTGCCAGTAGTATAGGTCCGACAGGTGCTAATGAAAAACTGTTTTTT. Its protein is CASSIGPTGANEKLFF.

The J gene is TRBJ2-3, the V gene TRBV21-1; TRBD2 is the table's D call, not checked against the DNA. TRBV21-1 is designated a pseudogene. The CDR3 extends over 16 amino acids. CDR3 region: CKEVRLRVERGDTQYF. The DNA of the CDR3 is TGTAAAGAGGTACGCCTGAGAGTAGAGAGAGGGGATACGCAGTATTTT.

The J gene is TRBJ2-7, the V gene TRBV6-6; 8 nucleotides align to TRBD1. The CDR3 covers 12 residues. The germline V gene encodes CDR1 MNHNY and CDR2 SVGAGI (reference sequence). Germline trimming cut 5 bases from V and 4 bases from J; bases unmatched to any gene: 1. The CDR3 DNA is TGTGCCAGCAGTGGGGACAGGTACGAGCAGTACTTC. Translated: CASSGDRYEQYF.

As for this clone: Sequence at one end of the junction differs from germline and may be a read error. This sequence joins TRBV7-7 and TRBJ2-7; TRBD2 matches 7 bases. Germline V lookup: CDR1 SSHAT, CDR2 FNYEAQ (reference sequence). The CDR3 has 13 residues. CDR3 bases: TGTGCTAGCAGCTCGGGACTAAAGTACGAGCAGTACTTC. Translating gives CASSSGLKYEQYF.

This chain uses TRBV7-9 with TRBJ2-7; the D gene is possibly TRBD2 (5 bases). Germline V gene data show CDR1 as SEHNR and CDR2 as FQNEAQ (reference sequence). CDR3 length equals 15 residues. V lost 2 bases and J 0 bases, leaving 11 bases between the germline ends. The CDR3 region has the DNA TGTGCCAGCAGCTTAACGGGGTCGAGCTCCTACGAGCAGTACTTC. Translating it yields CASSLTGSSSYEQYF. Supplemented by reference TRBV7-9 and TRBJ2-7, the full variable domain reads DTGVSQNPRHKITKRGQNVTFRCDPISEHNRLYWYRQTLGQGPEFLTYFQNEAQLEKSRLLSDRFSAERPKGSFSTLEIQRTEQGDSAMYLCASSLTGSSSYEQYFGPGTRLTVT.

With regard to this clone: The identical CDR3 is also encoded by other nucleotide sequences in the sample. V is TRBV9 and J is TRBJ2-3, with TRBD2 matching 7 bases. The germline V gene encodes CDR1 SGDLS and CDR2 YYNGEE. V lost 5 bases, J lost 4 bases, and 13 bases stayed unmatched. This CDR3 spans 16 amino acids. The CDR3, as DNA: TGTGCCAGCAGTAAGTCTGGGGGGGTTTGGGCAGATACGCAGTATTTT. As protein: CASSKSGGVWADTQYF.

The chain combines TRBV5-5 with TRBJ2-5; 10 bases agree with TRBD1. Germline assignment: CDR1 SGHKS and CDR2 YYEKEE (reference sequence). This CDR3 has 15 amino acids. V shed 3 bases, J shed 4 bases, and the junction held 6 bases outside the gene matches. For the CDR3, the DNA is TGTGCCAGCAGCTCAATCTGGACAGGGGGAGAGACCCAGTACTTC. Amino acids: CASSSIWTGGETQYF.

A remark on this clone: Other DNA variants within this sample encode the same CDR3. The rearrangement links TRBV7-6 to TRBJ2-1; tentatively, D is TRBD2 (7 bases). The CDR3 is made up of 15 amino acids. Trimming stripped 5 bases from V and 6 bases from J, with 17 bases between. The germline gives CDR1 SGHVS, CDR2 FNYEAQ. The CDR3 is CASSPVGGGANEQFF. Written as DNA, the CDR3 is TGTGCCAGCAGCCCCGTCGGAGGGGGGGCCAATGAGCAGTTCTTC.

J is TRBJ1-1 and V is TRBV10-3; 8 positions agree with TRBD1. The CDR3 is made up of 14 amino acids. Trimming cost V 4 bases and J 2 bases; bases outside gene matches: 3. Germline V gene lookup returns CDR1 ENHRY and CDR2 SYGVKD. CDR3: CAISGDRGNTEAFF. The CDR3, as DNA: TGTGCCATCAGTGGAGACAGGGGTAACACTGAAGCTTTCTTT.

Regarding this clone: The junction and the germline gene differ at one end; a read error may be behind it. The CDR3 region is CASSLSGTLTDKQYF. CDR3 nucleotide sequence: TGTGCCAGCAGCTTAAGCGGGACTCTCACAGATAAGCAGTATTTT. The J gene is TRBJ2-3, the V gene TRBV7-3; D possibly corresponds to TRBD2 (6 bases). The CDR3 loop spans 15 amino acids. The germline V gene encodes CDR1 SGHTA and CDR2 FQGTGA.

As for this clone: An end of the junction differs from the germline gene, which may be a read error. The rearrangement uses TRBV5-4 and TRBJ2-5, with 10 bases that match TRBD2. Germline CDR1 reads SGHNT; CDR2 reads YYREEE (reference sequence). The CDR3 totals 15 residues. The CDR3 sequence is CASSLASGRGENQYF. CDR3 sequence (DNA): TGTGCCAGCAGCTTGGCTAGCGGGAGAGGAGAGAACCAGTACTTC. The whole variable domain, filled in from reference TRBV5-4 and TRBJ2-5, reads ETGVTQSPTHLIKTRGQQVTLRCSSQSGHNTVSWYQQALGQGPQFIFQYYREEENGRGNFPPRFSGLQFPNYSSELNVNALELDDSALYLCASSLASGRGENQYFGPGTRLLVL.

The rearrangement uses TRBV5-4 and TRBJ2-5, with 10 bases identical to TRBD2. V trimming: 2 bases; J trimming: 5 bases; junction bases outside the gene matches: 6. Germline CDR1 reads SGHNT; CDR2 reads YYREEE (reference sequence). CDR3 size: 15 residues. CDR3 nucleotide sequence: TGTGCCAGCAGCTTAGCGGGAGGGCCCCTGGAGACCCAGTACTTC. This gives the protein CASSLAGGPLETQYF. The full variable domain, in which reference TRBV5-4 and TRBJ2-5 provide the parts outside the CDR3, is ETGVTQSPTHLIKTRGQQVTLRCSSQSGHNTVSWYQQALGQGPQFIFQYYREEENGRGNFPPRFSGLQFPNYSSELNVNALELDDSALYLCASSLAGGPLETQYFGPGTRLLVL.

The chain is built from TRBV4-3 and TRBJ2-2, with 7 bases lining up with TRBD2. J lost 6 bases, V lost 4 bases, and 11 bases had no gene match. CDR1 and CDR2 (germline): LGHNA, YSLEER. The CDR3 has 16 residues. The CDR3: CASSPHAASGAGELFF. The CDR3 DNA follows: TGCGCCAGCAGCCCTCACGCGGCTAGCGGCGCCGGGGAGCTGTTTTTT.

The chain has TRBV10-3 and TRBJ2-1; TRBD2 matches at 9 bases. The CDR3 contains 15 residues. V lost 3 bases and J lost 7; bases outside the gene matches: 7. The germline CDR1 and CDR2 sequences are ENHRY and SYGVKD. The CDR3 bases are TGTGCCATCAGTGACTCGCGGGAGGGCCAAAATGAGCAGTTCTTC. The encoded protein is CAISDSREGQNEQFF.

The V call is TRBV28, the J call TRBJ2-3, with 7 bases fitting TRBD2. Germline values: CDR1 MDHEN, CDR2 SYDVKM. J was trimmed by 4 bases and V by 6 bases; bases with no gene match: 16. CDR3 size: 17 residues. The CDR3 spells CASRSRRGGSVADTQYF. CDR3 coding DNA: TGTGCCAGCAGATCCCGACGGGGCGGGAGCGTTGCAGATACGCAGTATTTT. Full variable domain (outside the CDR3, taken from reference TRBV28 and TRBJ2-3): DVKVTQSSRYLVKRTGEKVFLECVQDMDHENMFWYRQDPGLGLRLIYFSYDVKMKEKGDIPEGYSVSREKKERFSLILESASTNQTSMYLCASRSRRGGSVADTQYFGPGTRLTVL.

This chain joins TRBV6-5 and TRBJ2-5; perhaps TRBD1 as D (5 bases). V lost 6 bases, J lost 14 bases, and 16 bases lay in between. Germline V gene sequence: CDR1 MNHEY, CDR2 SVGAGI. The CDR3 spans 11 residues. CDR3 loop: CASSQGHHLYF. CDR3 coding DNA: TGTGCCAGCAGCCAAGGACACCACCTTTACTTC.

The V and J genes are TRBV7-6 and TRBJ2-2; no clear D gene. The CDR3 runs 11 residues. From germline, CDR1 is SGHVS and CDR2 FNYEAQ. The V end was cut by 5 bases, the J end by 4 bases, with 2 bases between. The CDR3 region is CASSLTGELFF. CDR3 coding DNA: TGTGCCAGCAGCCTCACCGGGGAGCTGTTTTTT.

The rearrangement links TRBV28 to TRBJ2-1, with a tentative D call TRBD2 (5 bases). The CDR3 covers 15 residues. The germline gives CDR1 MDHEN, CDR2 SYDVKM. V lost 6 bases to trimming and J lost 9 bases, with 21 bases between them. CDR3 nucleotides: TGTGCCAGCAGCCGACCTGGGAAAGGGAGTGGTGAGCAGTTCTTC. Translating it yields CASSRPGKGSGEQFF. Supplemented by reference TRBV28 and TRBJ2-1, the full variable domain reads DVKVTQSSRYLVKRTGEKVFLECVQDMDHENMFWYRQDPGLGLRLIYFSYDVKMKEKGDIPEGYSVSREKKERFSLILESASTNQTSMYLCASSRPGKGSGEQFFGPGTRLTVL.

V is TRBV29-1 and J is TRBJ2-3, with D perhaps matching TRBD2 (7 bases). Trimming removed 7 bases from V and 2 bases from J, with 13 bases in between. The length of the CDR3 is 13 residues. The germline V gene encodes CDR1 SQVTM and CDR2 ANQGSEA. CDR3 loop: CSGRGGPTDTQYF. The CDR3 DNA is TGCAGCGGTAGGGGGGGACCCACAGATACGCAGTATTTT.

The rearrangement links TRBV5-5 to TRBJ2-7, with D perhaps matching TRBD1 (6 bases). Germline V CDR1 and CDR2: SGHKS, YYEKEE (reference sequence). The CDR3 consists of 14 residues. The V and J ends lost 4 bases and 5 bases respectively, with 16 bases between them. DNA for the CDR3: TGTGCCAGCAGCCCACCCACAGGGATAAACGAGCAGTACTTC. Its protein is CASSPPTGINEQYF. Full variable domain (remainder filled in from reference TRBV5-5 and TRBJ2-7): DAGVTQSPTHLIKTRGQQVTLRCSPISGHKSVSWYQQVLGQGPQFIFQYYEKEERGRGNFPDRFSARQFPNYSSELNVNALLLGDSALYLCASSPPTGINEQYFGPGTRLTVT.

This chain uses TRBV2 with TRBJ1-1; 7 bases are a match to TRBD1. The CDR3 is made up of 15 amino acids. Unmatched junction bases numbered 8, after V lost 6 bases and J lost 1 base. CDR1 is SNHLY and CDR2 is FYNNEI in the germline V gene. The CDR3 spells CASRDLGTANTEAFF. Here the CDR3 DNA reads TGTGCCAGCAGAGACCTTGGGACAGCGAACACTGAAGCTTTCTTT.